This TCR beta chain comes out of a study of blood T cell repertoires in COVID-19. Study summary: COVID-19 samples, acute and convalescent, were from the United States, Italy and Spain. T cells, B-cell-depleted T cells, or PBMCs supplied cDNA or gDNA.

From germline, CDR1 is MNHEY and CDR2 SMNVEV (reference sequence). V gave up 3 bases and J gave up 0 bases, with 11 bases separating them. The CDR3 covers 15 residues. Cohorts were based on clinical histories the participants reported. In the authors' workflow: Estimation of nucleated cell counts was performed using reference gene primer amplification. Here immunoSEQ multiplex PCR was the method, and the copy in TCRdb shows in-frame clones only, minus some. V, J and clone size reflect that table, while D and trimming were determined from the DNA. In the table there are around 230,000 clones, over 85% of which are singletons.

The source of this sequence is a woman aged 25 to 39 with acute COVID-19. V and J are TRBV27 and TRBJ1-1, with D tentatively TRBD1 (5 bases). Sequencing was done on a sample of PBMCs or T cells enriched from blood (not recorded which). As DNA, the CDR3 is TGTGCCAGCAGTTTCCAGGGCCGGATGAACACTGAAGCTTTCTTT. Amino acids: CASSFQGRMNTEAFF.